This paragraph covers one T cell receptor (beta chain) sequence. Per the original methods: Amplification with reference gene primers provided the estimates of nucleated cell counts. Clones were read by immunoSEQ multiplex PCR, and TCRdb kept only the in-frame ones, dropping some. Clone size and the V and J calls come from that table; the DNA yielded D and trimming. This sample carries roughly 350,000 clones, 88% of them seen once, and the ten largest clones take under 4.5%. With 6 bases removed from V and 6 bases from J, the gap between germline ends came to 12 bases. The CDR3 sequence is 12 residues long. CDR1 and CDR2 from the germline V gene are MRHNA and SNTAGT. This entry is derived from a study of blood T cell repertoires in COVID-19. Study-level information: The United States, Italy and Spain were the sources of the acute and convalescent COVID-19 samples. From T cells, B-cell-depleted T cells, or PBMCs came the material, which was cDNA or gDNA.

The V gene is TRBV6-4, the J gene TRBJ2-7; D unresolved. Sequenced input: peripheral blood. The TCR was taken from a woman aged 50 to 60 with active or convalescent COVID-19. CDR3 in DNA: TGTGCCAGCAGAAAACAACCTCGCGAGCAGTACTTC. Amino acid sequence: CASRKQPREQYF.